The rows below give T cell receptor beta chains drawn from one sample of a study of T cell repertoires in cytomegalovirus infection. Each CDR3 protein gets one entry after TCRdb re-called the reads with MiXCR. This sample has almost 500,000 distinct CDR3 sequences, with roughly 10% found just once. Sequenced material: PBMCs. These receptors were collected from a human donor in good health (CMV status not recorded). Some clones in this sample may be carry-over from other donors' samples. Both conserved end residues are part of each CDR3. The D gene is left open where the match is weak. Clone size is shown for a subset of rows, as once, few, many or a class of expanded clone.

V gene,clone size,J gene,D gene,CDR3 DNA,CDR3 protein
TRBV10-3,many,TRBJ1-4,TRBD1,TGTGCCATCAGCCCGACAGGGTTAGGCGAAAAACTGTTTTTT,CAISPTGLGEKLFF
TRBV30,few,TRBJ2-6,TRBD1,TGTGCCTGGAGCCGGACAGGGACTGGGGCCAACGTCCTGACTTTC,CAWSRTGTGANVLTF
TRBV7-2,many,TRBJ2-5,TRBD1,TGTGCCAGCAGCTTTGGACAGGCGGAGACCCAGTACTTC,CASSFGQAETQYF
TRBV6-5,.,TRBJ1-5,.,TGTGCCAGCAGTTACTTGCGCGGGGCCCAGCCCCAGCATTTT,CASSYLRGAQPQHF
TRBV30,many,TRBJ1-2,TRBD1,TGTGCCTATATTAGTTTCCAGGGGGGTGGCTACACCTTC,CAYISFQGGGYTF
TRBV20-1,.,TRBJ2-1,TRBD2,TGCAGTGCTAGAGATAGTCGCGGGGGGAATGAGCAGTTCTTC,CSARDSRGGNEQFF
TRBV10-3,many,TRBJ1-2,.,TGTGCCATCAGTGACGGCAGGGATGACGGCTACACCTTC,CAISDGRDDGYTF
TRBV5-1,many,TRBJ1-6,TRBD1,TGCGCCAGCAGCCCCGGACAGGGGTATTCACCCCTCCACTTT,CASSPGQGYSPLHF
TRBV7-9,many,TRBJ2-7,TRBD1,TGTGCCAGCACCCATTCCGGGACAGGGACCACCTACGAGCAGTACTTC,CASTHSGTGTTYEQYF
TRBV5-1,.,TRBJ2-1,.,TGCGCCAGCAGCTTGATCCCTGGCAATGAGCAGTTCTTC,CASSLIPGNEQFF
TRBV7-7,few,TRBJ2-7,.,TGTGCTAGCAGCCTACCTGGGCCGGGCCACGAGCAGTACTTC,CASSLPGPGHEQYF
TRBV7-2,many,TRBJ2-3,.,TGTGCCAGCAGCCCGGGACGGAGCACAGATACGCAGTATTTT,CASSPGRSTDTQYF
TRBV12-5,many,TRBJ1-1,TRBD1,TGTGCTAGTGGTCCCGGCAGGGGGCTAACTGAAGCTTTCTTT,CASGPGRGLTEAFF
TRBV18,.,TRBJ2-1,TRBD1,TGTGCCAGCTCCCTGGACAGGAACAATGAGCAGTCCTTC,CASSLDRNNEQSF
TRBV2,many,TRBJ2-3,TRBD2,TGTGCCAGCAGTGCCGGGACTAGCGGTATTGGAGGTACGCAGTATTTT,CASSAGTSGIGGTQYF
TRBV27,many,TRBJ2-2,.,TGTGCCAGCAGTTCCCGCGGGGAGCTGTTTTTT,CASSSRGELFF
TRBV5-1,few,TRBJ2-7,.,TGCGCCAGCAGCCCGGGACTTATACGCGACGAGCAGTACTTC,CASSPGLIRDEQYF
TRBV2,.,TRBJ1-6,TRBD1,TGTGCCAGCATAACGACAGGGGTGAATTCACCCCTCCACTTT,CASITTGVNSPLHF
TRBV7-2,many,TRBJ2-4,.,TGTGCCAGCAGCTTTAAAGGAGAAAACATTCAGTACTTC,CASSFKGENIQYF
TRBV20-1,many,TRBJ2-7,TRBD2,TGCAGTGCTAGAGAAATAGCGGGAGGTCATTACGAGCAGTACTTC,CSAREIAGGHYEQYF
TRBV19,few,TRBJ2-1,.,TGTGCCAGCGGTAGTACTGAGCAGTTCTTC,CASGSTEQFF
TRBV5-6,.,TRBJ2-5,.,TGTGCCAGCAGCTTGGGAACAGGGACGGAGACCCAGTACTTC,CASSLGTGTETQYF
TRBV2,many,TRBJ1-5,TRBD1,TGTGCCAGCAACAGGGGGCGAGGGCAAGGTCAGCCCCAGCATTTT,CASNRGRGQGQPQHF
TRBV28,few,TRBJ2-2,.,TGTGCCAGCAGACTCACGTCTACCGGGGAGCTGTTTTTT,CASRLTSTGELFF
TRBV2,few,TRBJ1-5,TRBD1,TGTGCCAGCAGTAGGGGGCTTGGGCAGCCCCAGCATTTT,CASSRGLGQPQHF
TRBV5-1,.,TRBJ2-1,.,TGCGCCAGCAGCTTGGTTGGGACAACTGAGCAGTTCTTC,CASSLVGTTEQFF
TRBV2,many,TRBJ1-6,TRBD1,TGTGCCAGCAGGCCGACAGGGGTCTATAATTCACCCCTCCACTTT,CASRPTGVYNSPLHF
TRBV5-1,many,TRBJ2-3,.,TGCGCCAGCAGCTTGAGGTCTTCTAGCACAGATACGCAGTATTTT,CASSLRSSSTDTQYF
TRBV2,many,TRBJ2-7,.,TGTGCCAGCAGCGGGCCAGGGGACGAGCAGTACTTC,CASSGPGDEQYF
TRBV7-9,many,TRBJ1-2,.,TGTGCCAGCAGCTTGGATGGCTATGGCTACACCTTC,CASSLDGYGYTF
TRBV6-1,few,TRBJ2-5,.,TGTGCCAGCGGAGAAGGACAGCCGCTTTTAAAGACCCAGTACTTC,CASGEGQPLLKTQYF
TRBV11-2,many,TRBJ2-5,TRBD1,TGTGCCAGCAGCTACCTTCGAGGGACAGGGGGAGACGAGACCCAGTACTTC,CASSYLRGTGGDETQYF
TRBV7-9,many,TRBJ1-1,.,TGTGCCAGCAGCTGGTGGGCGGAGAACACTGAAGCTTTCTTT,CASSWWAENTEAFF
TRBV20-1,few,TRBJ2-7,TRBD1,TGCAGTGCTACTCGGGGACAGGGGGCGGGCGAGCAGTACTTC,CSATRGQGAGEQYF
TRBV13,few,TRBJ1-6,TRBD1,TGTGCCAGCAGCTTAAGAGGACAGGGTTCCTCACCCCTCCACTTT,CASSLRGQGSSPLHF
TRBV6-8,many,TRBJ1-5,TRBD1,TGTGCCAGCAGTAAGACAGGGGATCAGCCCCAGCATTTT,CASSKTGDQPQHF
TRBV20-1,few,TRBJ2-1,TRBD2,TGCAGTGCTAGAGTCCTCCTAGCGGGAGGTTACAATGAGCAGTTCTTC,CSARVLLAGGYNEQFF
TRBV7-4,many,TRBJ2-3,.,TGTGCCAGCTTACCTCAGGGGACATCAGATACGCAGTATTTT,CASLPQGTSDTQYF
TRBV4-1,many,TRBJ1-1,.,TGCGCCAGCAGCCAAGATACGAGGATTCCTGAAGCTTTCTTT,CASSQDTRIPEAFF
TRBV12-3/TRBV12-4,.,TRBJ1-5,TRBD1,TGTGCCAGCAGTTTAGCGCGAGGGGGCGGTCAGCCCCAGCATTTT,CASSLARGGGQPQHF
TRBV19,.,TRBJ2-5,.,TGTGCCAGTATAGGACAGGACTACGAGACCCAGTACTTC,CASIGQDYETQYF
TRBV29-1,.,TRBJ1-5,TRBD1,TGCAGCGTTGTACTAGACAGGGCGGATCAGCCCCAGCATTTT,CSVVLDRADQPQHF